This TCR beta chain was recovered during a study of T cell responses to AZD1222 COVID-19 vaccine. Points from the study as a whole: Donors were chiefly white British, with a greater number of females, and clonal diversity was perhaps underestimated.

CDR1 is MNHEY, CDR2 SMNVEV, per germline (reference sequence). J was trimmed by 9 bases and V by 3 bases; bases with no gene match: 6. The CDR3 loop spans 14 amino acids. The method was immunoSEQ multiplex PCR; TCRdb's version includes in-frame clones alone and lacks a portion of them. The table lists fewer than 130,000 clones, 87% of them singletons. Regarding this clone: Its antigen is as yet unknown.

This specimen was peripheral blood, taken 28 days after the second AZD1222 dose. The chain recombines TRBV27 with TRBJ1-5; 9 nucleotides agree with TRBD1. The TCR sequence derives from an adult who received the AZD1222 COVID-19 vaccine. CDR3 in amino acids: CASSFTGGPWPQHF. CDR3 nucleotides: TGTGCCAGCAGTTTTACAGGGGGCCCATGGCCCCAGCATTTT.